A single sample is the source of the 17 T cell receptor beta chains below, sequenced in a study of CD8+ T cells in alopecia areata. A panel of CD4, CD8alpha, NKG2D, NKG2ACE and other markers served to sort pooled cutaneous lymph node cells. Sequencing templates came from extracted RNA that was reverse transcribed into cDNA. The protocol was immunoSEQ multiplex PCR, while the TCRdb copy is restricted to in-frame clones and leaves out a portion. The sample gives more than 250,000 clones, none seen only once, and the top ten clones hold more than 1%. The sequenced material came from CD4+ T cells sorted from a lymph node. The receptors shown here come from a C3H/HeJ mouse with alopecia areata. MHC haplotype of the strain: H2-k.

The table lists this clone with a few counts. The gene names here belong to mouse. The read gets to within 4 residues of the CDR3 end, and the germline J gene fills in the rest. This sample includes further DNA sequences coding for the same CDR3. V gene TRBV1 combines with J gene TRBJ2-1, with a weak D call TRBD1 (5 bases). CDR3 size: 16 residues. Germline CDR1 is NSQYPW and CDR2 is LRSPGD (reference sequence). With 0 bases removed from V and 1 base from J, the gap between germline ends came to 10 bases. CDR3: CTCSADRRANYAEQFF. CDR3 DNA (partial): TGCACCTGCAGTGCAGATCGCAGGGCGAACTATGCT.

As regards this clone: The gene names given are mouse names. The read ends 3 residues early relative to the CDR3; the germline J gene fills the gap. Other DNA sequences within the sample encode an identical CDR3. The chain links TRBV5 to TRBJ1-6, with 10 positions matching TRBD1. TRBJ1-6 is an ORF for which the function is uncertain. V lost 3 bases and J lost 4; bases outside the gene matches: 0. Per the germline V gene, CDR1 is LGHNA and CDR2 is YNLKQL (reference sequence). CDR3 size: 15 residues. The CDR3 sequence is CASSQGQGYNSPLYF. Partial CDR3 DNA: TGTGCCAGCAGCCAGGGACAGGGGTATAATTCGCCC.

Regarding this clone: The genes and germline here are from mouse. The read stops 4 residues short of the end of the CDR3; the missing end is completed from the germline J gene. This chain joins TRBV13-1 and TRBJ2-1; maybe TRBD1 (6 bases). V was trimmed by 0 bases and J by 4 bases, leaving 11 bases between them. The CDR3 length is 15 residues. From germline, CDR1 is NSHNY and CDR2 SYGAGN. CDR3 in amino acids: CASSDDREKYAEQFF. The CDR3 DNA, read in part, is TGTGCCAGCAGTGATGACAGGGAGAAGTATGCT.

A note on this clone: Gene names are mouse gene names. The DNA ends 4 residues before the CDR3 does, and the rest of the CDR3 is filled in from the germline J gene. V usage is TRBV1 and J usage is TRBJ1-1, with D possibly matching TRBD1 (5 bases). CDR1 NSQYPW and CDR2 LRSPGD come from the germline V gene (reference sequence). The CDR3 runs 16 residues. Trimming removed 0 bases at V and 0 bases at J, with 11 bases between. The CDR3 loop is CTCSADPDNANTEVFF. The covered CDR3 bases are TGCACCTGCAGTGCAGATCCGGACAATGCAAACACA.

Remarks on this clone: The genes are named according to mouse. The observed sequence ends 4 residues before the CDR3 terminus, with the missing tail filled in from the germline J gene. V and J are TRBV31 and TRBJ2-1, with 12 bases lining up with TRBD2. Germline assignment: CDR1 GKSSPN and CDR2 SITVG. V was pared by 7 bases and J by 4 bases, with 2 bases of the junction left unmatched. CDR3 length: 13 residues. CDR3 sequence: CASTGGAYAEQFF. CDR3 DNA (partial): TGTGCCTCGACTGGGGGGGCGTATGCT.

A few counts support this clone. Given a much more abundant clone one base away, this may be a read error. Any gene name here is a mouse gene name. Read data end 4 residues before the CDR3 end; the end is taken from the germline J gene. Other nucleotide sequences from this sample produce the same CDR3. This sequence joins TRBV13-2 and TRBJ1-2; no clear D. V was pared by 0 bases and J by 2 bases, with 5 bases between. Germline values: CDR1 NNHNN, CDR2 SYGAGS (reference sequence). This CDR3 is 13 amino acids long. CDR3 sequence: CASGDARNSDYTF. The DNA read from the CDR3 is TGTGCCAGCGGTGATGCAAGGAACTCC.

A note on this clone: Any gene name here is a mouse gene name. The CDR3 spells CASSMRGQNTGQLYF. CDR3 DNA (partial): TGTGCCAGCAGTATGAGGGGGCAAAACACCGGG. The rearrangement joins TRBV13-3 to TRBJ2-2; D might be TRBD1 (7 bases). The sequenced fragment ends 4 residues before the CDR3 boundary, so the rest is inferred from the germline J gene. The CDR3 runs to 15 residues. The germline V gene has CDR1 NNHDY and CDR2 SYVADS. The germline V and J ends were trimmed by 4 bases and 1 base, with 11 bases remaining between them.

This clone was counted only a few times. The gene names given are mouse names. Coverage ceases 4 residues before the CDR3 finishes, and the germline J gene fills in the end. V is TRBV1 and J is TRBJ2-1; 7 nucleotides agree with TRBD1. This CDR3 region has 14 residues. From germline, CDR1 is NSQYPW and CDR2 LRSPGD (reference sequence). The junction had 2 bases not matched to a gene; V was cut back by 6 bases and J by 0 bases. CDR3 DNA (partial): TGCACCTGCAGGGGGGACAGTAACTATGCT. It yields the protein CTCRGDSNYA. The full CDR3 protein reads CTCRGDSNYAEQFF.

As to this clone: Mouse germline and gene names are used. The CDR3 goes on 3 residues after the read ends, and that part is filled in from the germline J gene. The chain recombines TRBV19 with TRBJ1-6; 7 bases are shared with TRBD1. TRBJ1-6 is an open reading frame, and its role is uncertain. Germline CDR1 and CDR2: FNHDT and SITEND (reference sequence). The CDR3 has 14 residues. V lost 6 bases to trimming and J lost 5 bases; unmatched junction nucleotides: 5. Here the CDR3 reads CASTLGQNNSPLYF. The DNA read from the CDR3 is TGTGCCAGCACCCTGGGACAGAATAATTCGCCC.

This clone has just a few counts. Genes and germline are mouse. The covered CDR3 bases are TGCACCTGCAGTGCAGGGCGGGGGACAACAAACACCGGG. This codes for CTCSAGRGTTNTG. The CDR3 as a whole reads CTCSAGRGTTNTGQLYF. J is TRBJ2-2 and V is TRBV1; TRBD1 might be the D (6 bases). The read is 4 residues too short to cover the CDR3 end, so that end is filled in from the germline J gene. CDR1 and CDR2 from the germline V gene are NSQYPW and LRSPGD (reference sequence). The ends were cut back, 1 base at V and 0 bases at J, with 12 bases in the middle. This CDR3 is 17 amino acids long.

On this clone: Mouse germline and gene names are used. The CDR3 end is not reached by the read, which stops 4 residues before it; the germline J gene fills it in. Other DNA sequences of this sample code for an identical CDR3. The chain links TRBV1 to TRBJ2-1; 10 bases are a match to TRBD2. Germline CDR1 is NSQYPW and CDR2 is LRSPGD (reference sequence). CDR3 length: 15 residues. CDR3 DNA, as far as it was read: TGCACCTGCAGTGCAGACTGGGGGGGCGGGGCT. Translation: CTCSADWGGGA. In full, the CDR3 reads CTCSADWGGGAEQFF.

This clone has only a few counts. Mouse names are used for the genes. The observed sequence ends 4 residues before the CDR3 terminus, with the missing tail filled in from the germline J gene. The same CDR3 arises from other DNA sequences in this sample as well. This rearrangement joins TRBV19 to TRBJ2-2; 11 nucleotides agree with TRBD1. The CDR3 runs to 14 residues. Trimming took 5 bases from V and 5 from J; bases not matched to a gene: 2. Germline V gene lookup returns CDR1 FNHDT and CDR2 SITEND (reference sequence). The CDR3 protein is CASSRDRGTGQLYF. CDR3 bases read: TGTGCCAGCAGCCGGGACAGGGGGACCGGG.

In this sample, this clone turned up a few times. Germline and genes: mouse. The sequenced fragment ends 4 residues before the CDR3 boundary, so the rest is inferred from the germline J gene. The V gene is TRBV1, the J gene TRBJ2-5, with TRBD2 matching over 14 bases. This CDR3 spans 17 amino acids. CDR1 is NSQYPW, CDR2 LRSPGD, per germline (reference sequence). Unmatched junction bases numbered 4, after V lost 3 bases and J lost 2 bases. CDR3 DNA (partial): TGCACCTGCAGTGCGCCGGGACTGGGGGGGCCCCAAGAC. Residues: CTCSAPGLGGPQD. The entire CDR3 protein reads CTCSAPGLGGPQDTQYF.

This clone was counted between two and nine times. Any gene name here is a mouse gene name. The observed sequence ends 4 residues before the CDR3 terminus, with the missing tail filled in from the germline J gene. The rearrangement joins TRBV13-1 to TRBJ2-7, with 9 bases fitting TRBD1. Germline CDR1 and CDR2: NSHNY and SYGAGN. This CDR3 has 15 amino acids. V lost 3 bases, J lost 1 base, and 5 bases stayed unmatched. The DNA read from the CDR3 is TGTGCCAGCAGTGTCCCGGGACAGGGATCCTAT. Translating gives CASSVPGQGSY. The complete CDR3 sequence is CASSVPGQGSYEQYF.

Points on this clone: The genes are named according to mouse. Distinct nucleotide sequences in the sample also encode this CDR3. The CDR3 reads CASGLGGNYAEQFF. Partial CDR3 DNA: TGTGCCAGCGGACTGGGGGGGAACTATGCT. V usage is TRBV13-2 and J usage is TRBJ2-1, with 10 bases that match TRBD2. The sequence runs out 4 residues before the end of the CDR3; the remainder is reconstructed from the germline J gene. Trimming removed 5 bases from V and 1 base from J; junction bases left unmatched: 0. Germline CDR1 and CDR2: NNHNN and SYGAGS (reference sequence). The CDR3 is 14 residues long.

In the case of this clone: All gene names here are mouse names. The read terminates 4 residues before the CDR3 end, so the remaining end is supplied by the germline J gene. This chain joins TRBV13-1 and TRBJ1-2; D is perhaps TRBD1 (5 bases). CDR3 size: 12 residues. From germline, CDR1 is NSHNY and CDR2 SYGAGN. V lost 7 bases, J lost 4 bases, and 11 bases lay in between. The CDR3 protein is CASRGVSSDYTF. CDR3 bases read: TGTGCCAGCCGGGGGGTGAGCTCC.

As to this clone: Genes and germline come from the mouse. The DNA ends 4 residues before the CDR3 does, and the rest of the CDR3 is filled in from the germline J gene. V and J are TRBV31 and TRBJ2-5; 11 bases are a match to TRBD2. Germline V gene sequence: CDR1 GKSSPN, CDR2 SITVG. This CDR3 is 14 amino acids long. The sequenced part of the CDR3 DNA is TGTGCCTGGAGTCGGACTGGGGGGAAAGAC. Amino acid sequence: CAWSRTGGKD. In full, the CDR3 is CAWSRTGGKDTQYF. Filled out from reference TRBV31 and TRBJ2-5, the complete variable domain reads AQTIHQWPVAEIKAVGSPLSLGCTIKGKSSPNLYWYWQATGGTLQQLFYSITVGQVESVVQLNLSASRPKDDQFILSTEKLLLSHSGFYLCAWSRTGGKDTQYFGPGTRLLVL.